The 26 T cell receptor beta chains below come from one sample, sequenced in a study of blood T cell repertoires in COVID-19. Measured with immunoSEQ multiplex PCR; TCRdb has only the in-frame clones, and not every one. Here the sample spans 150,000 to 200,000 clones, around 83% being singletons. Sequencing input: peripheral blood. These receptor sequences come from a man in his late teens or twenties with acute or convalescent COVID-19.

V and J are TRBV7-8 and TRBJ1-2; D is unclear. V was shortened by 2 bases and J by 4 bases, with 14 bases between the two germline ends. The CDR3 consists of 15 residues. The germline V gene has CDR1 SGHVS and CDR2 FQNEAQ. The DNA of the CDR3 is TGTGCCAGCAGCTTATCTGGGCAGTCCAGCTATGGCTACACCTTC. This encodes CASSLSGQSSYGYTF.

Here the CDR3 reads CASSPSGQLYQPQHF. The CDR3, as DNA: TGTGCCAGCAGTCCTTCGGGACAGTTATATCAGCCCCAGCATTTT. The chain uses TRBV6-5 and TRBJ1-5; TRBD1 agrees at 7 bases. From germline, CDR1 is MNHEY and CDR2 SVGAGI. V dropped 5 bases and J dropped 5; count of bases not matched to a gene: 9. The CDR3 spans 15 residues.

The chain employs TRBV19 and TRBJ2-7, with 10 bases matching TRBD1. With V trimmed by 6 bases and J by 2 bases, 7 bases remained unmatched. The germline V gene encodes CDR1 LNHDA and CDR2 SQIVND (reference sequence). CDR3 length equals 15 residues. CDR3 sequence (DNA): TGTGCCAGTAGCCCCGGGACAGGGGTGACCTACGAGCAGTACTTC. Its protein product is CASSPGTGVTYEQYF. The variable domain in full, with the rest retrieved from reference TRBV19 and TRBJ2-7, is DGGITQSPKYLFRKEGQNVTLSCEQNLNHDAMYWYRQDPGQGLRLIYYSQIVNDFQKGDIAEGYSVSREKKESFPLTVTSAQKNPTAFYLCASSPGTGVTYEQYFGPGTRLTVT.

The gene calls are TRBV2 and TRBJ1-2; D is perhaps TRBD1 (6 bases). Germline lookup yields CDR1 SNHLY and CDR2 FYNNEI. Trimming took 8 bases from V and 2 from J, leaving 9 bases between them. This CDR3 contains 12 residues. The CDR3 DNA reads TGTGCCAGCCCGGACAGCAACTATGGCTACACCTTC. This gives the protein CASPDSNYGYTF.

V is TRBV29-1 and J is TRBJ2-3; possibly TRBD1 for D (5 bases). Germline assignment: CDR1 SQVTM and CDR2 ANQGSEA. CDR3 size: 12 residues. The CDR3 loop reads CSMAGLADTQYF. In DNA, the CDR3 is TGCAGTATGGCAGGGTTGGCAGATACGCAGTATTTT.

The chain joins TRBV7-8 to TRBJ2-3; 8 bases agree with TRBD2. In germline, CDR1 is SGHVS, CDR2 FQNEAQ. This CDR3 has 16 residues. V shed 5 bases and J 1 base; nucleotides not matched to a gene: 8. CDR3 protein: CASSRVAGLRTDTQYF. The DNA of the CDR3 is TGTGCCAGCAGCCGAGTAGCGGGGCTTCGCACAGATACGCAGTATTTT.

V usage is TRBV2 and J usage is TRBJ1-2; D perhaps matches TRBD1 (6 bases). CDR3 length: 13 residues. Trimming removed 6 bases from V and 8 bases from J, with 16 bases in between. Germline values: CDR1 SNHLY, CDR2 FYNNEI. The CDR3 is CASRPTGRGGYTF. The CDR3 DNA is TGTGCCAGCAGACCCACAGGGAGGGGAGGCTACACCTTC.

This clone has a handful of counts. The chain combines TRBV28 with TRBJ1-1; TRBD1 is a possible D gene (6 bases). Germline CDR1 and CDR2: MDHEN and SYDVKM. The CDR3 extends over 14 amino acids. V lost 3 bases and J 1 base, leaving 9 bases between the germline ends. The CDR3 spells CASSFRGTNTEAFF. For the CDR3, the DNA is TGTGCCAGCAGTTTCAGGGGCACGAACACTGAAGCTTTCTTT. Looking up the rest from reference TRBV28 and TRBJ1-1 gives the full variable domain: DVKVTQSSRYLVKRTGEKVFLECVQDMDHENMFWYRQDPGLGLRLIYFSYDVKMKEKGDIPEGYSVSREKKERFSLILESASTNQTSMYLCASSFRGTNTEAFFGQGTRLTVV.

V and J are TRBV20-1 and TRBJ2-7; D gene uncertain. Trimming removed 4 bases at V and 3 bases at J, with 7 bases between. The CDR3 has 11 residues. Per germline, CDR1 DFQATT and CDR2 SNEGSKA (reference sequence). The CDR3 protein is CSANRDYEQYV. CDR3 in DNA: TGCAGTGCTAACAGAGACTACGAGCAGTACGTC.

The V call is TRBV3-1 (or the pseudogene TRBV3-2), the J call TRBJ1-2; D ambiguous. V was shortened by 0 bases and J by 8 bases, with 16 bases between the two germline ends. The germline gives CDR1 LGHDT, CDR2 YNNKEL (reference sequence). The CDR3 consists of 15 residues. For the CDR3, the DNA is TGTGCCAGCAGCCAAGAAACCACCTGGAAGCGGGGCTACACCTTC. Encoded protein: CASSQETTWKRGYTF.

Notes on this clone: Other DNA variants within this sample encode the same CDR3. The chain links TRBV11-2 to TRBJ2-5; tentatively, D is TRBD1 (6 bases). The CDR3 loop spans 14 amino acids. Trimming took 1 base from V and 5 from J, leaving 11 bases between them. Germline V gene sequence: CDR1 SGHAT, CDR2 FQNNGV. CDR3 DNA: TGTGCCAGCAGCTTAGGGTGGGGGCAGGAGACCCAGTACTTC. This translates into CASSLGWGQETQYF.

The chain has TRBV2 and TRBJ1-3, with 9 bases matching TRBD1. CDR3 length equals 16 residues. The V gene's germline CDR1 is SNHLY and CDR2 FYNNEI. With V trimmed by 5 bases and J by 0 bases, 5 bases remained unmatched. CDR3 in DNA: TGTGCCAGCAGTCCCCGGACAGGGGTCTCTGGAAACACCATATATTTT. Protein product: CASSPRTGVSGNTIYF.

As DNA, the CDR3 is TGTGCCAGCAGTGAAGAAGTGGGACAGTTCTACGAGCAGTACTTC. It encodes CASSEEVGQFYEQYF. The rearrangement uses TRBV2 and TRBJ2-7, with TRBD1 identical over 7 bases. This CDR3 has 15 amino acids. Germline V gene sequence: CDR1 SNHLY, CDR2 FYNNEI. V lost 1 base and J lost 3; bases outside the gene matches: 6.

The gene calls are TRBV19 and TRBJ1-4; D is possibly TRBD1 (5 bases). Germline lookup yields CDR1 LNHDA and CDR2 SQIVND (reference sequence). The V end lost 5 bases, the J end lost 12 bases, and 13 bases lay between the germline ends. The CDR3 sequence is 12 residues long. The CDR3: CASSPREGQLFF. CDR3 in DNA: TGTGCCAGTAGTCCCAGGGAGGGTCAACTGTTTTTT.

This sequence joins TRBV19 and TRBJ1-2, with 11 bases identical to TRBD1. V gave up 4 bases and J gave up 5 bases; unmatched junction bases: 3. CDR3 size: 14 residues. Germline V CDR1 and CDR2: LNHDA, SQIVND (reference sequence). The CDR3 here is CASSKGTGGYGYTF. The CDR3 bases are TGTGCCAGTAGTAAGGGGACAGGGGGGTATGGCTACACCTTC.

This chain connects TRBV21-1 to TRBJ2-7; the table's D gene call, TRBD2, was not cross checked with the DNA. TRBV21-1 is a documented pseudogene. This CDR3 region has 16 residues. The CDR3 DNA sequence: TGTGCCAGCAGCAGCCTAGAGGGAGGGAAGTTAAACGAGCAGTACGTC. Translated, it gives CASSSLEGGKLNEQYV.

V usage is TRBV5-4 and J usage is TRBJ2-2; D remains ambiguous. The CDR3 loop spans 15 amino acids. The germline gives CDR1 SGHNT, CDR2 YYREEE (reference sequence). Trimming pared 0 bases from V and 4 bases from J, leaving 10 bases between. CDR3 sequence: CASSLDSQITGELFF. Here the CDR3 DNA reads TGTGCCAGCAGCTTGGACAGTCAGATCACCGGGGAGCTGTTTTTT.

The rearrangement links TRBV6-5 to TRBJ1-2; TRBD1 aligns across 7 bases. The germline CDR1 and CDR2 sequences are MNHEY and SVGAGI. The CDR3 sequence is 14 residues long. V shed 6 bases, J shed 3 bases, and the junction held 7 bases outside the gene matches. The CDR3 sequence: CASRSPDRDYGYTF. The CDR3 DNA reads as TGTGCCAGCAGGTCCCCCGACAGGGACTATGGCTACACCTTC.

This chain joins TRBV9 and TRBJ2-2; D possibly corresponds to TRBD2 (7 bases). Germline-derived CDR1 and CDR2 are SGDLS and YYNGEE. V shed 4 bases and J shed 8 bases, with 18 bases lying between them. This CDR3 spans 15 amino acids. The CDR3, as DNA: TGTGCCAGCAGCCCTCTGTTGGGGGGGCCGGGGGAGCTGTTTTTT. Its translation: CASSPLLGGPGELFF.

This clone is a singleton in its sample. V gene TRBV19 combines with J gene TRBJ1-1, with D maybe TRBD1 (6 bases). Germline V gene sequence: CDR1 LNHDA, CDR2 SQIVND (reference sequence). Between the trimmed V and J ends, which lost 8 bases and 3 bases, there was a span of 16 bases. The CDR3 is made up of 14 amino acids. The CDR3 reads CASGPQGYYTEAFF. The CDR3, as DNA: TGTGCCAGTGGTCCCCAGGGGTACTACACTGAAGCTTTCTTT.

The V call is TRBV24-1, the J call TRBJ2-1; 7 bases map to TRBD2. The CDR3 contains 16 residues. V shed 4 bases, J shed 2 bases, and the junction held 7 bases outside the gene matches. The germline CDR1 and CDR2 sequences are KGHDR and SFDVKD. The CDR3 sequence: CATSDQDGGTYNEQFF. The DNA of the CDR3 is TGTGCCACCAGTGACCAGGACGGGGGGACCTACAATGAGCAGTTCTTC.

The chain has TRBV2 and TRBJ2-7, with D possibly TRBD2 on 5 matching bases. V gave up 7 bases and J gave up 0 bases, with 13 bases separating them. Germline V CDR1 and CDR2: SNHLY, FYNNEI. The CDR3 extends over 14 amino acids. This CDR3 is CASKEDLSSYEQYF. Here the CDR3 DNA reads TGTGCCAGCAAAGAGGACTTGAGCTCCTACGAGCAGTACTTC.

The CDR3 loop is CASSPGGRTEAFF. The DNA of the CDR3 is TGTGCCAGTAGCCCCGGAGGACGCACTGAAGCTTTCTTT. The chain has TRBV19 and TRBJ1-1, with no clear D. The CDR3 runs to 13 residues. The V and J ends lost 6 bases and 4 bases respectively, with 12 bases between them. Germline V gene lookup returns CDR1 LNHDA and CDR2 SQIVND (reference sequence).

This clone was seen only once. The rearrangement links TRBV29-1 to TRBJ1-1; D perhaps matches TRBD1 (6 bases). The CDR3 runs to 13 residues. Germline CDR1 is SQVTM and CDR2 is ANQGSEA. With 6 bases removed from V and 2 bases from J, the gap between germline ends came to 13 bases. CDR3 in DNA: TGCAGCGTGGTCAGGGGCTTCAACACTGAAGCTTTCTTT. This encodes CSVVRGFNTEAFF.

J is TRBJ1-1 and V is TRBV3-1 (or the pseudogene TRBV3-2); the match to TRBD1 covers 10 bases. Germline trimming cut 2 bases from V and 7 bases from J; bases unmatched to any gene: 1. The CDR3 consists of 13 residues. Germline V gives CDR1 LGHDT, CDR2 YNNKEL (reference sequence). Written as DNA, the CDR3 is TGTGCCAGCAGCCAACGGACAGGGGGTGAAGCTTTCTTT. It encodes CASSQRTGGEAFF.

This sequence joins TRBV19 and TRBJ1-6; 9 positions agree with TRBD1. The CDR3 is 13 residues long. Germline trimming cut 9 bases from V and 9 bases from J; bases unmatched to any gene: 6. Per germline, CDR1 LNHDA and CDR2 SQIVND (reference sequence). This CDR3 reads CASRDRASSPLHF. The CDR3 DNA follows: TGTGCCAGCAGGGACAGGGCGAGTTCACCCCTCCACTTT.